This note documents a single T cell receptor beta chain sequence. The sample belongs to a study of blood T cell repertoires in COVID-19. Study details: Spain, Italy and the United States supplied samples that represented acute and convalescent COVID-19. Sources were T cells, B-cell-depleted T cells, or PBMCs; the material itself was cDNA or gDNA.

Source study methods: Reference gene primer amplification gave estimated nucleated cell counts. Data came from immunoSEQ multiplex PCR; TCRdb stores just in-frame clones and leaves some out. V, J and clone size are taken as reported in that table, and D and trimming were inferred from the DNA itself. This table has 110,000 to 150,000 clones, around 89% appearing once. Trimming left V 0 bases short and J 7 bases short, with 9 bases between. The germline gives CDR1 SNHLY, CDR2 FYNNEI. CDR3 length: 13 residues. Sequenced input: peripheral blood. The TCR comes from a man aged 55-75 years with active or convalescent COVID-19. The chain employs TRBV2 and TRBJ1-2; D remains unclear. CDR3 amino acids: CASSEARAGGYTF. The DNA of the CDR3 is TGTGCCAGCAGTGAAGCGCGGGCTGGTGGCTACACCTTC.